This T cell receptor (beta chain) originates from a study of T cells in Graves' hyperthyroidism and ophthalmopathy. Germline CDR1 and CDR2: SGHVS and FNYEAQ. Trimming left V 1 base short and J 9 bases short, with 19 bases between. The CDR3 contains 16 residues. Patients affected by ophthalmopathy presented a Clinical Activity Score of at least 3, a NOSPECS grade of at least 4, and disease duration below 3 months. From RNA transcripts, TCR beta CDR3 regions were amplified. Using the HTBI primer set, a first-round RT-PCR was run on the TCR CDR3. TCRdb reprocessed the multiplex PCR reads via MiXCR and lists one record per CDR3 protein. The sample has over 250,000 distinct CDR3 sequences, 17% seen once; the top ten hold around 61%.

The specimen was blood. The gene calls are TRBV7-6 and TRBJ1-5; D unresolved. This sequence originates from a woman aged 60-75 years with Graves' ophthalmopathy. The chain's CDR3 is CASSLGAAENHPPQHF. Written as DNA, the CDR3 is TGTGCCAGCAGCTTAGGAGCGGCAGAGAACCATCCGCCCCAGCATTTT.